Each of the 28 T cell receptor beta chains below was sequenced from the same sample in a study of control samples from healthy donors and cancer patients. Profiled with immunoSEQ multiplex PCR; TCRdb holds only in-frame clones, not every one. The sample consists of just under 75,000 clones, roughly nine tenths of them appearing once. Input material: blood. The receptor source for this set is a woman aged 50 to 60 in good health.

The chain recombines TRBV18 with TRBJ2-3; no firm D call. CDR1 KGHSH and CDR2 LQKENI come from the germline V gene. V was shortened by 3 bases and J by 5 bases, with 6 bases between the two germline ends. The CDR3 sequence is 12 residues long. The CDR3 sequence is CASSPEEDTQYF. As DNA, the CDR3 is TGTGCCAGCTCACCGGAAGAAGATACGCAGTATTTT.

This clone has more than one count but fewer than ten. The DNA for the CDR3 is TGTGCCAGCAGCTCTTCTAGCTCTAACTACGAGCAGTACTTC. Its protein product is CASSSSSSNYEQYF. The J gene is TRBJ2-7, the V gene TRBV3-1 (or the pseudogene TRBV3-2); maybe TRBD2 (5 bases). The CDR3 covers 14 residues. V gave up 5 bases and J gave up 3 bases, with 14 bases separating them. Germline values: CDR1 LGHDT, CDR2 YNNKEL (reference sequence).

Only one count was recorded for this clone. The chain recombines TRBV7-9 with TRBJ2-7, with TRBD1 matching 10 bases. After removal of 5 bases from V and 4 bases from J, the junction contained 5 bases not matched to a gene. Germline CDR1 reads SEHNR; CDR2 reads FQNEAQ (reference sequence). CDR3 length: 14 residues. The CDR3 region is CASSPWGQGYEQYF. CDR3 coding DNA: TGTGCCAGCAGCCCATGGGGACAGGGGTACGAGCAGTACTTC. Full variable domain (remainder filled in from reference TRBV7-9 and TRBJ2-7): DTGVSQNPRHKITKRGQNVTFRCDPISEHNRLYWYRQTLGQGPEFLTYFQNEAQLEKSRLLSDRFSAERPKGSFSTLEIQRTEQGDSAMYLCASSPWGQGYEQYFGPGTRLTVT.

This clone was counted only a few times. V gene TRBV9 combines with J gene TRBJ1-5, with 9 bases that match TRBD1. V shed 3 bases, J shed 2 bases, and the junction held 0 bases outside the gene matches. Per germline, CDR1 SGDLS and CDR2 YYNGEE. This CDR3 spans 14 amino acids. This CDR3 is CASSGTGGNQPQHF. CDR3 DNA sequence: TGTGCCAGCAGCGGGACAGGGGGCAATCAGCCCCAGCATTTT.

J is TRBJ2-7 and V is TRBV5-6; 9 nucleotides align to TRBD1. Germline values: CDR1 SGHDT, CDR2 YYEEEE. After removal of 2 bases from V and 3 bases from J, the junction contained 3 bases not matched to a gene. The CDR3 has 14 amino acids. As DNA, the CDR3 is TGTGCCAGCAGCTTACAGGGGGCGGGCTACGAGCAGTACTTC. As protein: CASSLQGAGYEQYF.

This chain connects TRBV9 to TRBJ1-1; TRBD1 matches 10 bases. With 2 bases clipped from V and 5 bases from J, the junction kept 6 bases outside the gene matches. This CDR3 is 15 amino acids long. Germline lookup yields CDR1 SGDLS and CDR2 YYNGEE. The CDR3 protein is CASSVIGQGETEAFF. The CDR3 coding sequence is TGTGCCAGCAGCGTTATTGGACAGGGGGAAACTGAAGCTTTCTTT.

This chain uses TRBV2 with TRBJ2-2; 9 positions agree with TRBD2. Trimming took 9 bases from V and 2 from J; bases not matched to a gene: 7. Looked up from germline, CDR1 is SNHLY and CDR2 is FYNNEI. CDR3 length equals 15 residues. The CDR3 DNA is TGTGCCAGTGACGCCGGGACTAGCAACACCGGGGAGCTGTTTTTT. Its protein is CASDAGTSNTGELFF.

This chain joins TRBV30 and TRBJ1-4; D is possibly TRBD1 (5 bases). The CDR3 contains 14 residues. V was shortened by 2 bases and J by 1 base, with 8 bases between the two germline ends. Per the germline V gene, CDR1 is GTSNPN and CDR2 is SVGIG (reference sequence). CDR3 nucleotide sequence: TGTGCCTGGAGTTTCGGGGGAACTAATGAAAAACTGTTTTTT. As protein: CAWSFGGTNEKLFF.

The chain recombines TRBV28 with TRBJ1-2; D unclear. Germline loops: CDR1 MDHEN, CDR2 SYDVKM. This CDR3 region has 12 residues. The V gene lost 6 bases and the J gene lost 8 bases, with 13 bases spanning the gap. The DNA of the CDR3 is TGTGCCAGCAGCGGAACCCTGGGGGGCTACACCTTC. This translates into CASSGTLGGYTF.

The chain links TRBV10-3 to TRBJ2-1; 11 nucleotides align to TRBD2. CDR1 and CDR2 from the germline V gene are ENHRY and SYGVKD. After removal of 1 base from V and 1 base from J, the junction contained 0 bases not matched to a gene. The CDR3 loop spans 16 amino acids. The CDR3: CAISEWTSGSYNEQFF. The CDR3 DNA reads TGTGCCATCAGTGAGTGGACTAGCGGGTCCTACAATGAGCAGTTCTTC.

The V call is TRBV11-2, the J call TRBJ2-5; no firm D call. The length of the CDR3 is 13 residues. The germline V and J ends were trimmed by 1 base and 2 bases, with 5 bases remaining between them. Germline V gene lookup returns CDR1 SGHAT and CDR2 FQNNGV. The chain's CDR3 is CASSLAPQETQYF. CDR3 nucleotide sequence: TGTGCCAGCAGCTTAGCGCCACAAGAGACCCAGTACTTC.

The table lists this clone with a few counts. V and J are TRBV6-4 and TRBJ1-3; a possible D gene is TRBD1 (6 bases). Germline CDR1 MRHNA, CDR2 SNTAGT. The CDR3 spans 15 residues. V was trimmed by 4 bases and J by 0 bases, leaving 10 bases between them. CDR3 in DNA: TGTGCCAGCAGTGTTTACAGGGTCTCTGGAAACACCATATATTTT. Protein product: CASSVYRVSGNTIYF.

The chain is built from TRBV3-1 (or the pseudogene TRBV3-2) and TRBJ1-2; unclear D gene. This CDR3 comprises 13 residues. Germline V gene sequence: CDR1 LGHDT, CDR2 YNNKEL (reference sequence). Trimming removed 4 bases from V and 4 bases from J, with 10 bases in between. This CDR3 reads CASSPRASYGYTF. The DNA of the CDR3 is TGTGCCAGCAGCCCCCGGGCAAGCTATGGCTACACCTTC.

The J gene is TRBJ1-3, the V gene TRBV2; D gene uncertain. CDR3 length: 16 residues. The germline gives CDR1 SNHLY, CDR2 FYNNEI. V shed 4 bases and J shed 0 bases, with 13 bases lying between them. The CDR3 here is CASSVSSPSSGNTIYF. The CDR3 region has the DNA TGTGCCAGCAGTGTAAGCAGCCCCAGCTCTGGAAACACCATATATTTT.

The chain employs TRBV18 and TRBJ2-1; tentatively, D is TRBD2 (5 bases). The CDR3 loop spans 15 amino acids. Per the germline V gene, CDR1 is KGHSH and CDR2 is LQKENI. The V end lost 8 bases, the J end lost 2 bases, and 16 bases lay between the germline ends. The CDR3 DNA reads TGTGCCAGCACTAAAAGCGGATTAACCTACAATGAGCAGTTCTTC. Its translation is CASTKSGLTYNEQFF. The whole variable domain, remainder taken from reference TRBV18 and TRBJ2-1, is NAGVMQNPRHLVRRRGQEARLRCSPMKGHSHVYWYRQLPEEGLKFMVYLQKENIIDESGMPKERFSAEFPKEGPSILRIQQVVRGDSAAYFCASTKSGLTYNEQFFGPGTRLTVL.

This chain connects TRBV6-6 to TRBJ1-2, with unresolved D. V lost 6 bases, J lost 7 bases, and 24 bases lay in between. The CDR3 is made up of 16 amino acids. Per germline, CDR1 MNHNY and CDR2 SVGAGI (reference sequence). CDR3 sequence reads: CASSPPTFRRHSGYTF. The CDR3 DNA follows: TGTGCCAGCAGCCCACCTACCTTCAGGAGACACTCTGGCTACACCTTC.

This clone has only a few counts. The CDR3 sequence: CASSYLVAAGVPYEQYF. In nucleotides, the CDR3 is TGCGCCAGCTCCTACCTCGTGGCAGCGGGAGTCCCCTACGAGCAGTACTTC. V and J are TRBV5-1 and TRBJ2-7, with 8 bases matching TRBD2. This CDR3 spans 17 amino acids. V lost 7 bases and J lost 2; bases outside the gene matches: 17. Looked up from germline, CDR1 is SGHRS and CDR2 is YFSETQ. Drawing the rest from reference TRBV5-1 and TRBJ2-7, the complete variable domain is KAGVTQTPRYLIKTRGQQVTLSCSPISGHRSVSWYQQTPGQGLQFLFEYFSETQRNKGNFPGRFSGRQFSNSRSEMNVSTLELGDSALYLCASSYLVAAGVPYEQYFGPGTRLTVT.

This clone was seen a handful of times. The CDR3 is CASSLGTIADTQYF. The CDR3 region has the DNA TGTGCCAGCAGTTTAGGGACCATTGCAGATACGCAGTATTTT. V usage is TRBV6-5 and J usage is TRBJ2-3; TRBD1 or TRBD2 may be the D gene (5 bases each). Per germline, CDR1 MNHEY and CDR2 SVGAGI. V was cut by 4 bases and J by 4 bases, with 12 bases left in between. CDR3 length equals 14 residues.

The rearrangement uses TRBV28 and TRBJ2-7; 9 bases are shared with TRBD1. Germline V CDR1 and CDR2: MDHEN, SYDVKM. The CDR3 length is 15 residues. V was clipped by 6 bases and J by 5 bases; unmatched bases: 11. The CDR3, as DNA: TGTGCCAGCAGCCTCTCCGACAGGGGGAAAAACGAGCAGTACTTC. Its translation is CASSLSDRGKNEQYF.

The chain is built from TRBV3-1 (or the pseudogene TRBV3-2) and TRBJ2-1; maybe TRBD2 (5 bases). The CDR3 extends over 15 amino acids. Germline CDR1 LGHDT, CDR2 YNNKEL (reference sequence). V was pared by 4 bases and J by 3 bases, with 13 bases between. The CDR3 protein is CASSPSAGGYNEQFF. CDR3 sequence (DNA): TGTGCCAGCAGCCCAAGCGCGGGTGGCTACAATGAGCAGTTCTTC.

This clone was detected a few times. V and J are TRBV3-1 (or the pseudogene TRBV3-2) and TRBJ1-6; 9 nucleotides align to TRBD1. The germline gives CDR1 LGHDT, CDR2 YNNKEL (reference sequence). CDR3 length: 15 residues. Trimming took 10 bases from V and 7 from J; bases not matched to a gene: 11. CDR3 sequence reads: CATPGQGQGNSPLHF. DNA for the CDR3: TGTGCCACCCCAGGCCAGGGACAGGGCAATTCACCCCTCCACTTT.

The table lists this clone with a count of one. This chain links TRBV5-6 with TRBJ2-2; D perhaps matches TRBD2 (6 bases). The ends were cut back, 5 bases at V and 2 bases at J, with 22 bases in the middle. The CDR3 is made up of 18 amino acids. The germline V gene encodes CDR1 SGHDT and CDR2 YYEEEE. This chain's CDR3 is CASSSVWYERVNTGELFF. CDR3 DNA sequence: TGTGCCAGCAGTTCGGTGTGGTACGAGCGGGTAAACACCGGGGAGCTGTTTTTT.

This chain links TRBV10-3 with TRBJ1-1, with 11 bases matching TRBD1. The CDR3 sequence is 15 residues long. CDR1 is ENHRY, CDR2 SYGVKD, per germline. Unmatched junction bases numbered 2, after V lost 3 bases and J lost 2 bases. The CDR3 sequence is CAISEGTGGNTEAFF. CDR3 nucleotides: TGTGCCATCAGTGAAGGGACAGGGGGTAACACTGAAGCTTTCTTT.

The chain recombines TRBV3-1 (or the pseudogene TRBV3-2) with TRBJ2-7; D might be TRBD1 (5 bases). V dropped 0 bases and J dropped 3 bases, with 9 bases sitting between them. From germline, CDR1 is LGHDT and CDR2 YNNKEL (reference sequence). This CDR3 is built from 14 residues. Here the CDR3 DNA reads TGTGCCAGCAGCCAAGAAGGGGCCAACTACGAGCAGTACTTC. It encodes CASSQEGANYEQYF.

This clone was recorded only once. The chain links TRBV3-1 (or the pseudogene TRBV3-2) to TRBJ2-2; 7 bases match TRBD2. The CDR3 sequence is 18 residues long. Germline V gives CDR1 LGHDT, CDR2 YNNKEL (reference sequence). The J segment lost 1 base and the V segment lost 0 bases, leaving 8 bases of the junction unmatched. This chain's CDR3 is CASSQDPSGVGNTGELFF. CDR3 in DNA: TGTGCCAGCAGCCAAGATCCTAGCGGAGTCGGGAACACCGGGGAGCTGTTTTTT.

J is TRBJ1-3 and V is TRBV6-1; weak D call: TRBD1 (6 bases). Germline lookup yields CDR1 MNHNS and CDR2 SASEGT. Between the trimmed V and J ends, which lost 3 bases and 4 bases, there was a span of 10 bases. The CDR3 is 14 amino acids. The CDR3 coding sequence is TGTGCCAGCAGTGACAGGGGCTTGGGAAACACCATATATTTT. It translates to CASSDRGLGNTIYF.

The chain joins TRBV30 to TRBJ2-5; D is perhaps TRBD2 (5 bases). Germline CDR1 reads GTSNPN; CDR2 reads SVGIG (reference sequence). The CDR3 consists of 14 residues. The V gene lost 0 bases and the J gene lost 3 bases, with 11 bases spanning the gap. The chain's CDR3 is CAWSVLSGKETQYF. The CDR3 DNA reads as TGTGCCTGGAGTGTACTAAGCGGAAAAGAGACCCAGTACTTC.

This clone has just one count. The chain joins TRBV3-1 (or the pseudogene TRBV3-2) to TRBJ2-7, with 8 nucleotides matching TRBD1. The germline CDR1 and CDR2 sequences are LGHDT and YNNKEL (reference sequence). The CDR3 has 16 amino acids. V was pared by 4 bases and J by 4 bases, with 12 bases of the junction left unmatched. The DNA of the CDR3 is TGTGCCAGCAGCCCGTTCGACAGGGGAGGAGGGTACGAGCAGTACTTC. This encodes CASSPFDRGGGYEQYF.